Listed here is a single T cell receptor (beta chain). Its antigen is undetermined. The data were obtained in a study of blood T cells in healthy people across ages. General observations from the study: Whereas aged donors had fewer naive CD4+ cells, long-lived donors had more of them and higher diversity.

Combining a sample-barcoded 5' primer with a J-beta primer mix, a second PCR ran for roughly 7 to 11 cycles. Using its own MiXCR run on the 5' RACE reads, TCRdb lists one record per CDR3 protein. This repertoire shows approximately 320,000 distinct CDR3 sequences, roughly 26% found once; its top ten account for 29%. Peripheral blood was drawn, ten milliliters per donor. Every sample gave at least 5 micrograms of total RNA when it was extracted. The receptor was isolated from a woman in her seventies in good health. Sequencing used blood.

Here the CDR3 reads CSASQVVRGEQYF. The CDR3 DNA follows: TGCAGTGCTAGTCAGGTCGTTAGGGGCGAGCAGTACTTC. The chain is built from TRBV20-1 and TRBJ2-7; maybe TRBD1 (5 bases). From germline, CDR1 is DFQATT and CDR2 SNEGSKA (reference sequence). The germline V and J ends were trimmed by 3 bases and 6 bases, with 15 bases remaining between them. CDR3 length: 13 residues.